This section outlines one T cell receptor beta chain sequence together with its context. A sample-barcoded 5' primer and a J-beta primer mix were used in a second PCR of roughly 7 to 11 cycles. MiXCR, run by TCRdb on the 5' RACE reads, gives a single entry per CDR3 protein. The sample has roughly 800,000 distinct CDR3 sequences; under 40% are singletons. The source of the sample is a study of blood T cells in healthy people across ages. RNA extraction gave at least 5 micrograms of total RNA per sample. The CDR3 has 15 amino acids. Germline loops: CDR1 SGHRS, CDR2 YFSETQ. Trimming stripped 1 base from V and 3 bases from J, with 13 bases between.

This chain connects TRBV5-1 to TRBJ1-2; no definite D call. Material: blood. This sequence originates from a man younger than 35 in good health. The CDR3 here is CASSLTTTLYYGYTF. DNA for the CDR3: TGCGCCAGCAGCTTGACGACAACCCTCTACTATGGCTACACCTTC.